Following are 28 T cell receptor beta chains from one sample sequenced in a study of blood T cells in healthy people across ages. The authors ran a second PCR of 7 to 11 cycles using a sample-barcoded 5' primer and a J-beta primer mix. TCRdb re-analysed the 5' RACE reads in MiXCR, keeping a single row per CDR3 protein. The table lists more than 1 million distinct CDR3 sequences, 40% to 55% of them singletons. The sequencing sample was made of blood. The receptors here all came from a woman aged 60 to 75 in good health.

V and J are TRBV5-4 and TRBJ2-5; TRBD2 agrees at 7 bases. The closer fit of TRBJ2-4 to the DNA end suggests the J call may be wrong. The CDR3 consists of 14 residues. Germline loops: CDR1 SGHNT, CDR2 YYREEE (reference sequence). The CDR3 sequence is CASSFGDYKNIQYF. DNA for the CDR3: TGTGCCAGCAGCTTTGGGGACTACAAAAACATTCAGTACTTC.

V gene TRBV28 combines with J gene TRBJ2-7, with 7 bases fitting TRBD1. This CDR3 region has 14 residues. V shed 4 bases and J 4 bases; nucleotides not matched to a gene: 7. Per germline, CDR1 MDHEN and CDR2 SYDVKM. CDR3 in DNA: TGTGCCAGCAGTTCTCAGGGACAGTTATACGAGCAGTACTTC. Translated, it gives CASSSQGQLYEQYF.

The sample holds a few counts of this clonotype. The chain joins TRBV27 to TRBJ1-2, with D possibly being TRBD1 (5 bases). CDR3 length: 14 residues. V was pared by 4 bases and J by 4 bases, with 13 bases between. Per the germline V gene, CDR1 is MNHEY and CDR2 is SMNVEV (reference sequence). CDR3 sequence reads: CASSSLGDPYGYTF. Written as DNA, the CDR3 is TGTGCCAGCAGTTCCCTCGGGGACCCCTATGGCTACACCTTC.

The chain joins TRBV4-1 to TRBJ2-7; unclear D gene. CDR3 size: 14 residues. V dropped 5 bases and J dropped 2 bases, with 13 bases sitting between them. From germline, CDR1 is MGHRA and CDR2 YSYEKL. Here the CDR3 DNA reads TGCGCCAGCAGCGGAAGTAAGTCCCCCTACGAGCAGTACTTC. Its protein product is CASSGSKSPYEQYF.

In this sample, this clonotype turned up a few times. The rearrangement joins TRBV18 to TRBJ2-6; TRBD1 or TRBD2 may be the D gene (5 bases each). CDR3 size: 17 residues. The germline CDR1 and CDR2 sequences are KGHSH and LQKENI. V was shortened by 4 bases and J by 0 bases, with 13 bases between the two germline ends. The CDR3 loop is CASSHRDRSSGANVLTF. In DNA form, the CDR3 reads TGTGCCAGCTCACACCGGGACCGAAGCTCTGGGGCCAACGTCCTGACTTTC.

CDR3: CSARRQVGELFF. CDR3 coding DNA: TGCAGTGCTAGAAGACAGGTCGGGGAGCTGTTTTTT. The chain is built from TRBV20-1 and TRBJ2-2; a weak D match, TRBD1 (6 bases). Between the trimmed V and J ends, which lost 2 bases and 7 bases, there was a span of 8 bases. This CDR3 has 12 amino acids. Germline loops: CDR1 DFQATT, CDR2 SNEGSKA (reference sequence).

This clonotype has at least ten counts. The rearrangement uses TRBV6-6 and TRBJ2-1, with 9 bases that match TRBD2. This CDR3 is built from 14 residues. The V gene end was trimmed by 7 bases and the J gene end by 8 bases; junction bases not matched to a gene: 9. CDR1 MNHNY and CDR2 SVGAGI come from the germline V gene (reference sequence). CDR3 in DNA: TGTGCCAGCAAGGGTAGCGGGAGTCGCGATGAGCAGTTCTTC. This translates into CASKGSGSRDEQFF.

The chain carries TRBV18 and TRBJ2-4; a possible D gene is TRBD1 (5 bases). The germline gives CDR1 KGHSH, CDR2 LQKENI. V was trimmed by 2 bases and J by 1 base, leaving 9 bases between them. This CDR3 is built from 15 residues. The CDR3 coding sequence is TGTGCCAGCTCACCAGGGCCAGGGGCCAAAAACATTCAGTACTTC. Amino acids: CASSPGPGAKNIQYF.

V is TRBV3-1 and J is TRBJ1-5, with TRBD1 as a possible D gene (6 bases). Germline CDR1 and CDR2: LGHDT and YNNKEL (reference sequence). CDR3 size: 13 residues. V lost 7 bases, J lost 7 bases, and 14 bases lay in between. CDR3 loop: CASKGGPEQPQHF. DNA for the CDR3: TGTGCCAGCAAGGGGGGGCCGGAACAGCCCCAGCATTTT.

This rearrangement joins TRBV30 to TRBJ2-7; D is perhaps TRBD1 (5 bases). CDR1 and CDR2 (germline): GTSNPN, SVGIG (reference sequence). V lost 0 bases to trimming and J lost 1 base, with 7 bases between them. This CDR3 has 13 residues. The CDR3 sequence is CAWSVDSSYEQYF. The CDR3 region has the DNA TGTGCCTGGAGTGTAGACAGTTCCTACGAGCAGTACTTC.

The sample holds a few counts of this clonotype. This chain uses TRBV2 with TRBJ2-7; 11 bases map to TRBD2. Germline V lookup: CDR1 SNHLY, CDR2 FYNNEI. The CDR3 sequence is 13 residues long. The V and J ends lost 9 bases and 2 bases, in that order; junction bases with no gene match: 3. The CDR3 region has the DNA TGTGCCAGAGGGACTAGCGGTCCCTACGAGCAGTACTTC. Encoded protein: CARGTSGPYEQYF.

The chain has TRBV11-2 and TRBJ1-5; D gene ambiguous. V lost 4 bases, J lost 0 bases, and 10 bases lay in between. CDR1 is SGHAT, CDR2 FQNNGV, per germline. The CDR3 length is 15 residues. CDR3 loop: CASSYSVYSNQPQHF. DNA of the CDR3: TGTGCCAGCAGCTATTCCGTCTATAGCAATCAGCCCCAGCATTTT.

The chain joins TRBV20-1 to TRBJ2-7; D not resolved. This CDR3 contains 16 residues. V lost 6 bases, J lost 0 bases, and 21 bases lay in between. CDR1 DFQATT and CDR2 SNEGSKA come from the germline V gene (reference sequence). As DNA, the CDR3 is TGCAGTGCCAAAAGTTCAGGAGCGATACACTCCTACGAGCAGTACTTC. It yields the protein CSAKSSGAIHSYEQYF.

The rearrangement joins TRBV20-1 to TRBJ2-1; 13 bases fit TRBD2. V shed 3 bases, J shed 3 bases, and the junction held 17 bases outside the gene matches. CDR1 and CDR2 from the germline V gene are DFQATT and SNEGSKA (reference sequence). The CDR3 runs 20 residues. The CDR3 sequence is CSASSELGLAGALSYNEQFF. In DNA, the CDR3 is TGCAGTGCTAGCAGTGAGTTAGGACTAGCGGGGGCCTTGAGCTACAATGAGCAGTTCTTC.

In this sample, this clonotype turned up a few times. The CDR3 DNA reads TGTGCCAGCAGTTTAGACGACATATGGTACTACAATGAGCAGTTCTTC. It codes for CASSLDDIWYYNEQFF. J is TRBJ2-1 and V is TRBV12-3 or TRBV12-4; D unclear. This CDR3 is 16 amino acids long. With 1 base removed from V and 3 bases from J, the gap between germline ends came to 13 bases.

The chain recombines TRBV12-3 or TRBV12-4 with TRBJ2-7, with no clear D. Trimming removed 2 bases from V and 12 bases from J, with 20 bases in between. The CDR3 has 14 amino acids. The CDR3 protein is CASSLSRFGSESYF. In DNA, the CDR3 is TGTGCCAGCAGTTTATCACGGTTCGGTTCCGAGTCGTACTTC.

This clonotype was recorded many times. V is TRBV4-2 and J is TRBJ1-1; D remains ambiguous. V gave up 3 bases and J gave up 2 bases, with 10 bases separating them. This CDR3 contains 14 residues. The germline gives CDR1 LGHNA, CDR2 YNFKEQ. This CDR3 is CASSQVLKNTEAFF. CDR3 in DNA: TGTGCCAGCAGCCAGGTCCTGAAAAACACTGAAGCTTTCTTT.

Points on this clonotype: Possible read error: a much larger clone is one base away. The V gene is TRBV12-3 or TRBV12-4, the J gene TRBJ2-3; maybe TRBD1 (5 bases). V was cut by 3 bases and J by 2 bases, with 15 bases left in between. This CDR3 is built from 16 residues. CDR3 DNA sequence: TGTGCCAGCAGTTTCCCCAGACAGAGGCTCACAGATACGCAGTATTTT. This translates into CASSFPRQRLTDTQYF.

The gene calls are TRBV12-3 or TRBV12-4 and TRBJ2-4, with D possibly matching TRBD2 (6 bases). The closer fit of TRBJ2-5 to the DNA end suggests the J call may be wrong. The CDR3 is 13 residues long. The DNA of the CDR3 is TGTGCCAGCAGTTTTTGGGGGGAGGAGACCCAGTACTTC. Protein product: CASSFWGEETQYF.

This clonotype showed up just a few times. The CDR3 bases are TGTGCCAGCAGTGAGGAGGACAGCACAGATACGCAGTATTTT. It translates to CASSEEDSTDTQYF. The V and J genes are TRBV7-7 and TRBJ2-3; weak D call: TRBD2 (5 bases). Looked up from germline, CDR1 is SSHAT and CDR2 is FNYEAQ (reference sequence). Trimming left V 6 bases short and J 0 bases short, with 10 bases between. CDR3 length: 14 residues.

The chain couples TRBV10-1 to TRBJ1-5; D is ambiguous. Trimming removed 8 bases from V and 9 bases from J, with 8 bases in between. The CDR3 runs 10 residues. Per germline, CDR1 WNHNN and CDR2 SYGVQD (reference sequence). CDR3 sequence reads: CASPYRPQHF. CDR3 DNA: TGCGCCAGCCCCTATCGGCCCCAGCATTTT.

The chain combines TRBV20-1 with TRBJ2-5; TRBD2 agrees at 7 bases. The DNA matches TRBJ2-7 better at its end, which makes the J call doubtful. This CDR3 spans 15 amino acids. From germline, CDR1 is DFQATT and CDR2 SNEGSKA (reference sequence). The CDR3 coding sequence is TGCAGTGCTAGAGATTCGACTAGCTCCCACTACGAGCAGTACTTC. The encoded protein is CSARDSTSSHYEQYF.

The chain combines TRBV6-2 or TRBV6-3 with TRBJ2-7; 8 nucleotides match TRBD1. The J call may be wrong; the DNA end is better matched by TRBJ2-5. Per germline, CDR1 MNHEY and CDR2 SVGEGT. The CDR3 is made up of 15 amino acids. The CDR3 loop is CASAFPGQGRETQYF. The CDR3 DNA reads TGTGCCAGCGCCTTCCCCGGACAGGGAAGAGAGACCCAGTACTTC.

CDR3 coding DNA: TGCGCCAGCAGGGGTCCCCAACAAGGGATGAACACTGAAGCTTTCTTT. As protein: CASRGPQQGMNTEAFF. The V gene is TRBV5-1, the J gene TRBJ1-1; D unresolved. The germline gives CDR1 SGHRS, CDR2 YFSETQ. The CDR3 loop spans 16 amino acids. With 5 bases removed from V and 0 bases from J, the gap between germline ends came to 17 bases.

This chain uses TRBV20-1 with TRBJ2-5; tentative D call: TRBD2 (6 bases). The end of the DNA aligns better with TRBJ2-7, so the J call may be wrong. The CDR3 loop spans 13 amino acids. Germline assignment: CDR1 DFQATT and CDR2 SNEGSKA (reference sequence). The CDR3 here is CSTGGDGHPEQYF. Here the CDR3 DNA reads TGCAGTACCGGAGGGGACGGCCACCCCGAGCAGTACTTC.

This clonotype was seen at least ten times. The chain is built from TRBV6-2 or TRBV6-3 and TRBJ2-6; D call uncertain. Trimming left V 0 bases short and J 6 bases short, with 12 bases between. Germline CDR1 reads MNHEY; CDR2 reads SVGEGT. This CDR3 has 16 residues. CDR3 residues: CASSYSEHRQANVLTF. In DNA, the CDR3 is TGTGCCAGCAGTTACTCTGAACATCGACAGGCCAACGTCCTGACTTTC.

The genes are TRBV20-1 and TRBJ2-5, with a possible D match to TRBD2 (6 bases). This CDR3 comprises 15 residues. V gave up 1 base and J gave up 11 bases, with 23 bases separating them. CDR1 and CDR2 (germline): DFQATT, SNEGSKA (reference sequence). As DNA, the CDR3 is TGCAGTGCTAGAGGTCCAACGGGAGCCCACAATGAGCAGTACTTC. Its translation is CSARGPTGAHNEQYF.

The sample holds a few counts of this clonotype. V and J are TRBV6-2 or TRBV6-3 and TRBJ2-7; TRBD1 agrees at 12 bases. The J call may be mistaken, given a closer DNA end match to TRBJ2-5. The CDR3 runs 16 residues. Germline values: CDR1 MNHEY, CDR2 SVGEGT. Written as DNA, the CDR3 is TGTGCCAGCAGTTCTACCGGGACAGGGGGCCGAGAGACCCAGTACTTC. Its translation: CASSSTGTGGRETQYF.